Listed here are 3 T cell receptor beta chains from one sample, sequenced in a study of T cells after yellow fever vaccination (dated 2019 in TCRdb). Library generation was performed with 5' RACE. Sequencing instrument: Illumina NovaSeq 6000. TCRdb passed the public sequencing reads through fastp at Q25 and MiXCR, retaining productive beta sequences. All rows with the same CDR3 protein become a single entry with the most common DNA and genes. The sample table contains hundreds of thousands of distinct CDR3 sequences; only one count was recorded for 18% of them. The top ten clonotypes cover about 18% of the sample. The sample's treatment or condition, from its label and the paper: live attenuated yellow fever vaccine strain. Here the sequenced sample was PBMCs, taken before the yellow fever booster vaccination. The source is a man between 18 and 35 years old who received the YFV17D yellow fever vaccine.

In its sample, this clonotype was seen many times. The rearrangement uses TRBV15 and TRBJ2-5, with 9 bases lining up with TRBD2. This CDR3 has 15 residues. The germline V gene encodes CDR1 LNHNV and CDR2 YYDKDF (reference sequence). Losses at the gene ends were 6 bases for V and 0 bases for J; bases not matched to a gene: 5. The CDR3 nucleotides read TGTGCCACCAGTCCGGGACTAGCCTACCAAGAGACCCAGTACTTC. Its translation is CATSPGLAYQETQYF.

This clonotype appeared a few times. J is TRBJ2-5 and V is TRBV18; no reliable D call. The V gene lost 0 bases and the J gene lost 2 bases, with 1 base spanning the gap. The CDR3 loop spans 12 amino acids. The germline V gene has CDR1 KGHSH and CDR2 LQKENI. In DNA form, the CDR3 reads TGTGCCAGCTCACCACCGCAAGAGACCCAGTACTTC. It translates to CASSPPQETQYF.

This clonotype is a singleton in its sample. The gene calls are TRBV6-2 or TRBV6-3 and TRBJ1-5, with TRBD1 matching 8 bases. V lost 6 bases to trimming and J lost 6 bases; unmatched junction nucleotides: 10. Germline-derived CDR1 and CDR2 are MNHEY and SVGEGT. This CDR3 has 15 amino acids. In DNA form, the CDR3 reads TGTGCCAGCAGCCGGGGACAGGCCCTAGGTCAGCCCCAGCATTTT. As protein: CASSRGQALGQPQHF.